This is a list of T cell receptor beta chains from one sample in a study of cytomegalovirus exposure and HLA in healthy donors. The method was immunoSEQ multiplex PCR; TCRdb's version includes in-frame clones alone and lacks a portion of them. Among some 120,000 clones listed, roughly 80% were seen once. Material for sequencing was PBMCs. The receptors shown here come from a woman in her thirties or forties in good health and CMV-seronegative. The CDR3 runs from the conserved cysteine through the conserved F or W. Each record gives: V gene, D gene, clone size, J gene, CDR3 protein, CDR3 DNA. The D gene is left open where the match is weak. Not all rows give a size; the values are once, few, many and, for expanded clones, a class.

V gene: TRBV30; D gene: -; clone size: -; J gene: TRBJ1-4; CDR3 protein: CAWGTGVNEKLFF; CDR3 DNA: TGTGCCTGGGGAACGGGAGTTAATGAAAAACTGTTTTTT
V gene: TRBV4-3; D gene: -; clone size: -; J gene: TRBJ1-6; CDR3 protein: CASSPSYREPLHF; CDR3 DNA: TGCGCCAGCAGCCCCTCATACAGGGAGCCCCTCCACTTT
V gene: TRBV12-2; D gene: -; clone size: -; J gene: TRBJ2-2; CDR3 protein: CASRLARSAPSGTGELFF; CDR3 DNA: TGTGCAAGTCGCTTAGCGCGGTCTGCACCGTCGGGCACCGGGGAGCTGTTTTTT
V gene: TRBV7-2; D gene: TRBD1; clone size: -; J gene: TRBJ1-6; CDR3 protein: CASTLTQGALHF; CDR3 DNA: TGTGCCAGCACCCTCACCCAGGGGGCCCTCCACTTT
V gene: TRBV7-9; D gene: -; clone size: once; J gene: TRBJ1-5; CDR3 protein: CASSLARRGNQPQHF; CDR3 DNA: TGTGCCAGCAGCTTAGCGCGGCGGGGTAATCAGCCCCAGCATTTT
V gene: TRBV12-5; D gene: -; clone size: -; J gene: TRBJ2-5; CDR3 protein: CASGPSGSVHGTQYF; CDR3 DNA: TGTGCTAGTGGCCCCTCCGGGTCTGTGCATGGTACCCAGTACTTC
V gene: TRBV19; D gene: TRBD2; clone size: -; J gene: TRBJ2-7; CDR3 protein: CASSMEVSSGISYEQYF; CDR3 DNA: TGTGCCAGTAGTATGGAGGTCAGTAGCGGGATCTCCTACGAGCAGTACTTC
V gene: TRBV27; D gene: -; clone size: few; J gene: TRBJ2-7; CDR3 protein: CASSFGQTTYEQYF; CDR3 DNA: TGTGCCAGCAGTTTCGGACAAACCACCTACGAGCAGTACTTC
V gene: TRBV7-2; D gene: TRBD1; clone size: -; J gene: TRBJ2-7; CDR3 protein: CASSSGQAFSYEQYF; CDR3 DNA: TGTGCCAGCAGCTCGGGACAGGCCTTCTCCTACGAGCAGTACTTC
V gene: TRBV27; D gene: TRBD1; clone size: -; J gene: TRBJ1-2; CDR3 protein: CASSPRQGYGYTF; CDR3 DNA: TGTGCCAGCAGTCCGCGACAGGGCTATGGCTACACCTTC
V gene: TRBV29-1; D gene: -; clone size: -; J gene: TRBJ2-7; CDR3 protein: CSVVGGGHEQYF; CDR3 DNA: TGCAGCGTTGTAGGGGGGGGCCACGAGCAGTACTTC
V gene: TRBV28; D gene: -; clone size: -; J gene: TRBJ1-5; CDR3 protein: CASSLSGAEGNQPQHF; CDR3 DNA: TGTGCCAGCAGTTTATCAGGGGCTGAGGGCAATCAGCCCCAGCATTTT
V gene: TRBV18; D gene: -; clone size: -; J gene: TRBJ2-3; CDR3 protein: CASSPENTDTQYF; CDR3 DNA: TGTGCCAGCTCCCCTGAGAACACAGATACGCAGTATTTT
V gene: TRBV10-3; D gene: TRBD2; clone size: -; J gene: TRBJ2-3; CDR3 protein: CAISEWKREGPTQYF; CDR3 DNA: TGTGCCATCAGTGAGTGGAAGCGGGAGGGACCCACGCAGTATTTT
V gene: TRBV4-3; D gene: -; clone size: -; J gene: TRBJ1-4; CDR3 protein: CASSHQRARNPGNSLFF; CDR3 DNA: TGCGCCAGCAGCCACCAGAGGGCCAGGAACCCCGGTAACTCACTGTTTTTT
V gene: TRBV7-2; D gene: -; clone size: -; J gene: TRBJ2-5; CDR3 protein: CASSFSGKETQYF; CDR3 DNA: TGTGCCAGCAGCTTCTCGGGAAAAGAGACCCAGTACTTC
V gene: TRBV2; D gene: TRBD2; clone size: once; J gene: TRBJ2-7; CDR3 protein: CASSELAGDFYEQYF; CDR3 DNA: TGTGCCAGCAGTGAACTAGCGGGAGATTTTTACGAGCAGTACTTC
V gene: TRBV5-1; D gene: TRBD1; clone size: -; J gene: TRBJ1-3; CDR3 protein: CASSPDRGLGNTIYF; CDR3 DNA: TGCGCCAGCAGCCCGGACAGGGGGCTAGGAAACACCATATATTTT
V gene: TRBV29-1; D gene: -; clone size: few; J gene: TRBJ2-1; CDR3 protein: CSVGDYEQFF; CDR3 DNA: TGCAGCGTTGGGGACTATGAGCAGTTCTTC
V gene: TRBV5-5; D gene: -; clone size: -; J gene: TRBJ1-5; CDR3 protein: CASSLVPNQPQHF; CDR3 DNA: TGTGCCAGCAGCTTGGTCCCTAATCAGCCCCAGCATTTT
V gene: TRBV9; D gene: TRBD2; clone size: -; J gene: TRBJ2-6; CDR3 protein: CASRDGRGSSGANVLTF; CDR3 DNA: TGTGCCAGCAGGGACGGGAGGGGGAGCTCTGGGGCCAACGTCCTGACTTTC
V gene: TRBV5-3; D gene: TRBD1; clone size: -; J gene: TRBJ1-3; CDR3 protein: CARSQDRASGNTIYF; CDR3 DNA: TGTGCCAGAAGCCAAGACAGGGCCTCTGGAAACACCATATATTTT
V gene: TRBV4-2; D gene: TRBD2; clone size: -; J gene: TRBJ2-1; CDR3 protein: CASSQASGDPYNEQFF; CDR3 DNA: TGTGCCAGCAGCCAAGCTAGCGGCGACCCCTACAATGAGCAGTTCTTC
V gene: TRBV7-9; D gene: TRBD2; clone size: -; J gene: TRBJ2-1; CDR3 protein: CASSLYGTSGKNEQFF; CDR3 DNA: TGTGCCAGCAGCTTGTACGGGACTAGCGGGAAGAATGAGCAGTTCTTC
V gene: TRBV2; D gene: TRBD1; clone size: -; J gene: TRBJ1-4; CDR3 protein: CASRGTGGVEKLFF; CDR3 DNA: TGTGCCAGCAGGGGGACAGGGGGGGTTGAAAAACTGTTTTTT
V gene: TRBV27; D gene: TRBD1; clone size: -; J gene: TRBJ2-7; CDR3 protein: CASSLADRGYEQYF; CDR3 DNA: TGTGCCAGCAGTTTAGCCGACAGGGGCTACGAGCAGTACTTC
V gene: TRBV7-9; D gene: -; clone size: -; J gene: TRBJ1-6; CDR3 protein: CSSSPVWRAGNSPLHF; CDR3 DNA: TGTTCCAGCAGCCCAGTTTGGAGGGCTGGGAATTCACCCCTCCACTTT
V gene: TRBV28; D gene: TRBD1; clone size: -; J gene: TRBJ2-6; CDR3 protein: CASSGGGRTGGFWANVLTF; CDR3 DNA: TGTGCCAGCAGTGGGGGGGGACGGACAGGGGGCTTCTGGGCCAACGTCCTGACTTTC
V gene: TRBV5-1; D gene: TRBD1; clone size: -; J gene: TRBJ2-2; CDR3 protein: CASTQTGYTGELFF; CDR3 DNA: TGCGCCAGTACCCAGACAGGGTACACCGGGGAGCTGTTTTTT
V gene: TRBV4-1; D gene: -; clone size: -; J gene: TRBJ1-2; CDR3 protein: CASSKGDYGYTF; CDR3 DNA: TGCGCCAGCAGTAAGGGGGACTATGGCTACACCTTC
V gene: TRBV11-2; D gene: -; clone size: -; J gene: TRBJ1-5; CDR3 protein: CASSLAPSYNQPQHF; CDR3 DNA: TGTGCCAGCAGCTTAGCCCCCTCCTATAATCAGCCCCAGCATTTT
V gene: TRBV4-1; D gene: TRBD1; clone size: -; J gene: TRBJ1-2; CDR3 protein: CASSRDRGQYGYTF; CDR3 DNA: TGCGCCAGCAGTCGGGACAGGGGGCAATATGGCTACACCTTC
V gene: TRBV25-1; D gene: -; clone size: -; J gene: TRBJ2-1; CDR3 protein: CASSEWAAQYTNEQFF; CDR3 DNA: TGTGCCAGCAGTGAATGGGCTGCACAGTACACTAATGAGCAGTTCTTC
V gene: TRBV7-2; D gene: -; clone size: -; J gene: TRBJ1-5; CDR3 protein: CASSLATGNDQPQHF; CDR3 DNA: TGTGCCAGCAGCTTAGCCACAGGGAACGATCAGCCCCAGCATTTT
V gene: TRBV6-5; D gene: TRBD1; clone size: -; J gene: TRBJ2-1; CDR3 protein: CASSGTGYNEQFF; CDR3 DNA: TGTGCCAGCAGTGGGACAGGGTACAATGAGCAGTTCTTC
V gene: TRBV9; D gene: -; clone size: -; J gene: TRBJ2-3; CDR3 protein: CASSVGIADSTDTQYF; CDR3 DNA: TGTGCCAGCAGCGTAGGGATAGCAGACAGCACAGATACGCAGTATTTT
V gene: TRBV21-1; D gene: -; clone size: -; J gene: TRBJ2-7; CDR3 protein: CASSTQQGAGRGYEQYF; CDR3 DNA: TGTGCCAGCAGCACCCAACAGGGGGCAGGTCGTGGTTACGAGCAGTACTTC
V gene: TRBV2; D gene: -; clone size: -; J gene: TRBJ1-5; CDR3 protein: CATGGGSNQPQHF; CDR3 DNA: TGTGCCACGGGAGGGGGTAGCAATCAGCCCCAGCATTTT
V gene: TRBV18; D gene: -; clone size: -; J gene: TRBJ1-2; CDR3 protein: CASSPGRQVSYGYTF; CDR3 DNA: TGTGCCAGCTCACCGGGGCGACAGGTTAGCTATGGCTACACCTTC
V gene: TRBV27; D gene: TRBD1; clone size: -; J gene: TRBJ2-7; CDR3 protein: CASSSDRGRLSYEQYF; CDR3 DNA: TGTGCCAGCAGTTCGGACAGGGGCCGCCTCTCCTACGAGCAGTACTTC
V gene: TRBV7-9; D gene: -; clone size: -; J gene: TRBJ1-2; CDR3 protein: CASSTYHGGMNYGYTF; CDR3 DNA: TGTGCCAGCAGTACGTATCACGGGGGGATGAACTATGGCTACACCTTC
V gene: TRBV4-3; D gene: TRBD1; clone size: -; J gene: TRBJ2-5; CDR3 protein: CASSLGQGMETQYF; CDR3 DNA: TGCGCCAGCAGCCTGGGACAGGGGATGGAGACCCAGTACTTC
V gene: TRBV4-1; D gene: TRBD2; clone size: -; J gene: TRBJ2-3; CDR3 protein: CASSRGSGGTTDTQYF; CDR3 DNA: TGCGCCAGCAGCCGGGGGAGCGGGGGAACCACAGATACGCAGTATTTT
V gene: TRBV10-3; D gene: TRBD2; clone size: -; J gene: TRBJ2-7; CDR3 protein: CAIRDRTSGGIDEQYF; CDR3 DNA: TGTGCCATCAGAGACCGGACTAGCGGGGGAATAGACGAGCAGTACTTC
V gene: TRBV5-1; D gene: TRBD2; clone size: -; J gene: TRBJ2-5; CDR3 protein: CASSLTSGALGETQYF; CDR3 DNA: TGCGCCAGCAGCTTGACTAGCGGGGCCCTCGGGGAGACCCAGTACTTC
V gene: TRBV27; D gene: TRBD2; clone size: once; J gene: TRBJ2-1; CDR3 protein: CASSLGKLAGVVGEQFF; CDR3 DNA: TGTGCCAGCAGTTTAGGCAAACTAGCGGGAGTCGTCGGTGAGCAGTTCTTC
V gene: TRBV7-3; D gene: TRBD1; clone size: -; J gene: TRBJ2-5; CDR3 protein: CASSMTGPQETQYF; CDR3 DNA: TGTGCCAGCAGCATGACAGGGCCCCAAGAGACCCAGTACTTC
V gene: TRBV5-1; D gene: TRBD2; clone size: -; J gene: TRBJ2-1; CDR3 protein: CASSVSGSSYNEQFF; CDR3 DNA: TGCGCCAGCAGCGTTAGCGGGAGCTCCTACAATGAGCAGTTCTTC
V gene: TRBV7-2; D gene: TRBD2; clone size: -; J gene: TRBJ2-1; CDR3 protein: CASSSRTSGTYNEQFF; CDR3 DNA: TGTGCCAGCAGCTCCAGGACTAGCGGGACCTACAATGAGCAGTTCTTC
V gene: TRBV29-1; D gene: -; clone size: -; J gene: TRBJ1-1; CDR3 protein: CSVEDLYLGVGTEAFF; CDR3 DNA: TGCAGCGTTGAAGATCTTTATCTAGGGGTAGGCACTGAAGCTTTCTTT
V gene: TRBV10-3; D gene: -; clone size: -; J gene: TRBJ2-7; CDR3 protein: CAISDRGDSYEQYF; CDR3 DNA: TGTGCCATCAGTGATAGGGGCGACTCCTACGAGCAGTACTTC
V gene: TRBV6-1; D gene: TRBD1; clone size: once; J gene: TRBJ1-5; CDR3 protein: CASSEGTGGQPQHF; CDR3 DNA: TGTGCCAGCAGTGAAGGAACAGGGGGTCAGCCCCAGCATTTT
V gene: TRBV4-2; D gene: TRBD1; clone size: -; J gene: TRBJ1-4; CDR3 protein: CASSLRGQSNEKLFF; CDR3 DNA: TGTGCCAGCAGCTTGAGGGGACAGTCCAATGAAAAACTGTTTTTT
V gene: TRBV7-3; D gene: -; clone size: -; J gene: TRBJ2-2; CDR3 protein: CASSLRREVTGELFF; CDR3 DNA: TGTGCCAGCAGCTTAAGGCGGGAAGTCACCGGGGAGCTGTTTTTT
V gene: TRBV29-1; D gene: TRBD2; clone size: -; J gene: TRBJ2-3; CDR3 protein: CSVEDRLAGALGTQYF; CDR3 DNA: TGCAGCGTTGAAGATCGGCTAGCGGGGGCTCTGGGTACGCAGTATTTT
V gene: TRBV11-2; D gene: -; clone size: -; J gene: TRBJ2-3; CDR3 protein: CASSISGTHHTDTQYF; CDR3 DNA: TGTGCCAGCAGCATTTCCGGGACACATCACACAGATACGCAGTATTTT
V gene: TRBV19; D gene: TRBD1; clone size: -; J gene: TRBJ1-2; CDR3 protein: CASQEGQGDGYTF; CDR3 DNA: TGTGCCAGTCAGGAAGGACAGGGCGATGGCTACACCTTC
V gene: TRBV19; D gene: TRBD1; clone size: -; J gene: TRBJ1-2; CDR3 protein: CASGGGADRSGYTF; CDR3 DNA: TGTGCCAGCGGAGGGGGCGCAGATAGAAGTGGCTACACCTTC
V gene: TRBV25-1; D gene: -; clone size: few; J gene: TRBJ2-1; CDR3 protein: CASSDPPRVINEQFF; CDR3 DNA: TGTGCCAGCAGTGACCCCCCTCGGGTTATTAATGAGCAGTTCTTC